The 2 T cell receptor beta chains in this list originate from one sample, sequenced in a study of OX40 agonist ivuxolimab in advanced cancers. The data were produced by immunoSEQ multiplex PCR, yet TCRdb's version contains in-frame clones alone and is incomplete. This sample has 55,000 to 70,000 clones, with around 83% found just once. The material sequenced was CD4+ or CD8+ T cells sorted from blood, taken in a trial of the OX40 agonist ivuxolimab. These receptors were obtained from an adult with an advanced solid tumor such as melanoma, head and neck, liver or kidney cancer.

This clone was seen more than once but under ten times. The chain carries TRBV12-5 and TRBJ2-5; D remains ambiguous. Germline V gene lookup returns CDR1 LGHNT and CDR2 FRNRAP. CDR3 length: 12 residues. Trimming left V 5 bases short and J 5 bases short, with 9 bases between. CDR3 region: CASGIAPETQYF. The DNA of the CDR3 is TGTGCTAGTGGTATCGCCCCCGAGACCCAGTACTTC.

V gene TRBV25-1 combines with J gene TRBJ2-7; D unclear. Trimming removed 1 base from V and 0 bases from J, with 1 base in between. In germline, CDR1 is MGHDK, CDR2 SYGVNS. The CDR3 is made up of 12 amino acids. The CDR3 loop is CASSEFSYEQYF. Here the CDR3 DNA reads TGTGCCAGCAGTGAATTCTCCTACGAGCAGTACTTC.